Here is one T cell receptor (beta chain) with its context. No antigen is known for it. These data originate in a study of CD8+ T cells in alopecia areata. Study as a whole: It was oral tofacitinib, at 5 to 10 mg twice daily, that treated patients received. The investigators scored severity in treated patients by the percentage of affected scalp area. Study-wide results and limits: Tofacitinib yielded significantly lower scalp clonality and fewer expanded CD8+ clones among the top 100.

Germline CDR1 reads SQVTM; CDR2 reads ANQGSEA. Trimming removed 6 bases from V and 7 bases from J, with 12 bases in between. This CDR3 is 12 amino acids long. Extracted RNA was reverse transcribed, and the resulting cDNA served as sequencing template. Generated by immunoSEQ multiplex PCR, the TCRdb table keeps only in-frame clones and is missing some. The table lists about 190,000 clones, roughly 70% of them singletons. Treatment specified: oral pan-JAK inhibitor, 5-10 mg twice daily. Peripheral blood and lesional scalp punch biopsies were taken from alopecia areata patients. V usage is TRBV29-1 and J usage is TRBJ2-2; D is perhaps TRBD1 (5 bases). The source is a human donor with alopecia areata. The specimen was CD4+ T cells sorted from blood, collected around week 49, from a patient treated with tofacitinib. This chain's CDR3 is CSVATGFGELFF. CDR3 DNA: TGCAGCGTGGCTACAGGCTTCGGGGAGCTGTTTTTT.